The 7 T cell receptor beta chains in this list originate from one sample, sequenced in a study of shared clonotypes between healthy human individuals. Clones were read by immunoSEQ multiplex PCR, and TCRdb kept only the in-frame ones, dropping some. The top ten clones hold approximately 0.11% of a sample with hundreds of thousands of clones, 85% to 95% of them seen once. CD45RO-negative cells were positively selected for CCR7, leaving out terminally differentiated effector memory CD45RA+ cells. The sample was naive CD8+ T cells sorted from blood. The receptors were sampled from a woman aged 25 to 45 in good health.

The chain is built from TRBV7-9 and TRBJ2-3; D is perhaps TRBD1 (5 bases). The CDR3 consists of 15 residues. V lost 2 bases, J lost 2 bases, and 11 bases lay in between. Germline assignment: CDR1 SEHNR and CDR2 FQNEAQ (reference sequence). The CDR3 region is CASSLRAGPTDTQYF. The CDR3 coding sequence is TGTGCCAGCAGCTTAAGGGCAGGGCCCACAGATACGCAGTATTTT.

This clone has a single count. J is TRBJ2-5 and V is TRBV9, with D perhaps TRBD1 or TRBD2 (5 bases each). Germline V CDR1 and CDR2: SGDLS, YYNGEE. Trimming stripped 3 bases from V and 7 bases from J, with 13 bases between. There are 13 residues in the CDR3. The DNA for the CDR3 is TGTGCCAGCAGCGCCGGGTCAGGGACGACCCAGTACTTC. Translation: CASSAGSGTTQYF. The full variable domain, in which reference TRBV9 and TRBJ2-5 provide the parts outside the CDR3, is DSGVTQTPKHLITATGQRVTLRCSPRSGDLSVYWYQQSLDQGLQFLIQYYNGEERAKGNILERFSAQQFPDLHSELNLSSLELGDSALYFCASSAGSGTTQYFGPGTRLLVL.

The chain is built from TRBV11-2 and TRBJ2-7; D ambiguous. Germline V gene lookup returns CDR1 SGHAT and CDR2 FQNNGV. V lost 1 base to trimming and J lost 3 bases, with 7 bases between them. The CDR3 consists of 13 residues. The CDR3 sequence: CASSLGHLYEQYF. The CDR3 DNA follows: TGTGCCAGCAGCTTAGGCCATCTCTACGAGCAGTACTTC.

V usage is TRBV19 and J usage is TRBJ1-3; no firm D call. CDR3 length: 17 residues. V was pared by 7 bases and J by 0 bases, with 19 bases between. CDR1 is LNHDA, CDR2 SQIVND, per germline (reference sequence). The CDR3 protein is CASTQRRAISSGNTIYF. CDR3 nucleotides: TGTGCCAGTACCCAACGGCGGGCTATAAGCTCTGGAAACACCATATATTTT. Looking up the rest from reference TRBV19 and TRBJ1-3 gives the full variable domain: DGGITQSPKYLFRKEGQNVTLSCEQNLNHDAMYWYRQDPGQGLRLIYYSQIVNDFQKGDIAEGYSVSREKKESFPLTVTSAQKNPTAFYLCASTQRRAISSGNTIYFGEGSWLTVV.

The CDR3 sequence: CASSFLSRVDEQYF. The CDR3 DNA follows: TGTGCCAGCAGTTTTCTTTCCAGGGTGGACGAGCAGTACTTC. The chain combines TRBV28 with TRBJ2-7, with D possibly matching TRBD1 (5 bases). Germline CDR1 reads MDHEN; CDR2 reads SYDVKM. Deletions cut 3 bases from V and 5 bases from J, with 14 bases between. This CDR3 has 14 amino acids.

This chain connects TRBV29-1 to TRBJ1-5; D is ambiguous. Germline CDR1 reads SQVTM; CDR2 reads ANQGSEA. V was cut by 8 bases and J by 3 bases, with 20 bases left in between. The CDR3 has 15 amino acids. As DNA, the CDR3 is TGCAGCCGACCAACGCCCGGGCCGTTCAATCAGCCCCAGCATTTT. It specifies CSRPTPGPFNQPQHF.

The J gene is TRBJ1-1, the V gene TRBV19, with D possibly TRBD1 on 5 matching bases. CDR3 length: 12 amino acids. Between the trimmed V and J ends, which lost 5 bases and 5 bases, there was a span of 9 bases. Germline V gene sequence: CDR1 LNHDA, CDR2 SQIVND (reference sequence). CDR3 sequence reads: CASSLGQTEAFF. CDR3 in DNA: TGTGCCAGTAGTCTCGGACAAACTGAAGCTTTCTTT.